The sequence of this TCR beta chain was determined in a study of OX40 agonist ivuxolimab in advanced cancers. As for the study more broadly: Ivuxolimab, which targeted the costimulatory receptor OX40 (CD134), was an agonistic, fully human IgG2 monoclonal antibody. Among the approximately 50 dose-escalation patients, about 20 had hepatocellular carcinoma, 15 melanoma, 9 renal cell carcinoma and 9 head and neck cancer. Intravenous ivuxolimab was administered to patients every 2 weeks at six dose levels: 0.01, 0.1, 0.3, 1.5, 3 and 10 mg/kg. Patients were allowed to have had prior anti-PD-1, anti-PD-L1 or anti-CTLA-4 therapy, and approximately 37% of the dose-escalation patients had been treated with checkpoint inhibitors. Partial responses were achieved by three dose-escalation patients, of whom one had hepatocellular carcinoma and two had cutaneous melanoma. Peripheral TCRbeta sequencing was intended to test whether TCR sequence diversity was altered and clonal T-cell expansion was caused by ivuxolimab. The monotherapy dose-escalation portion (N of about 50 patients) of the phase I ivuxolimab trial is reported in the paper. In the dose-escalation cohort, roughly 80% of patients were male, and the mean age was around 60 years, with a range of roughly 20 to 79.

Remarks on this clone: Its antigen remains undetermined. No base-level quality is on record; no much larger clone is a single base apart.

To sequence the TCRbeta CDR3 region, genomic DNA was isolated from the sorted cells. The immunoSEQ Assay was used to sequence the TCRbeta CDR3 regions. TCRdb limited this immuneACCESS table to in-frame rearrangements with V and J called. A share of clones is missing; checked studies link under half to unresolved V genes, and the rest is unexplained. This sample gives approximately 70,000 clones in total; more than 75% of them show up just once. Of the sample, approximately 7% is held by the ten largest clones. Overall results and qualifications from the work: Clonal expansion of both CD4+ and CD8+ blood T cells was observed from baseline to week 6 at doses 0.1 to 3.0 mg/kg. Partial responders in the 0.1-3.0 mg/kg groups had among the lowest normalized peripheral clonal expansion, especially among CD8+ T cells. After ivuxolimab, expanded clones were on average more numerous among CD8+ T cells than among CD4+ T cells. Which antigens the clonally expanded peripheral T cells were specific for was not determined. Low levels of normalized T-cell clonal expansion were also seen in some patients who did not respond.

There are 14 amino acids in the CDR3, from cysteine to phenylalanine inclusive. Of all the DNA, just the CDR3 is kept, 42 bases in frame from base 1. Trimming removed 2 bases from V and 7 bases from J, leaving 14 bases between the germline ends. The CDR1 and CDR2 encoded by the germline V gene are KGHSH and LQKENI. The trial excluded patients who had a history of autoimmune disease or who were on systemic immunosuppression. Peripheral blood for TCR sequencing was drawn from every dose cohort at baseline, at cycle 4 day 1 and at cycle 7 day 1. Samples came from an open-label, multicenter, first-in-human phase I dose-escalation trial of ivuxolimab. The trial enrolled adults with locally advanced or metastatic head and neck squamous cell, hepatocellular, melanoma or renal cell carcinoma. Before TCR sequencing, CD4+ and CD8+ T cells were separately sorted from peripheral blood.

This TCR was sampled from an adult with an advanced solid tumor such as melanoma, head and neck, liver or kidney cancer. The sequence joins TRBV18 to TRBJ1-1; the D gene is perhaps TRBD1, from 6 matching bases. The source was CD4+ or CD8+ T cells sorted from blood, collected in a trial of the OX40 agonist ivuxolimab. The DNA is as follows: TGTGCCAGCTCACCAGCCCGGGGGCTGGATGAAGCTTTCTTT. The encoded protein is CASSPARGLDEAFF.